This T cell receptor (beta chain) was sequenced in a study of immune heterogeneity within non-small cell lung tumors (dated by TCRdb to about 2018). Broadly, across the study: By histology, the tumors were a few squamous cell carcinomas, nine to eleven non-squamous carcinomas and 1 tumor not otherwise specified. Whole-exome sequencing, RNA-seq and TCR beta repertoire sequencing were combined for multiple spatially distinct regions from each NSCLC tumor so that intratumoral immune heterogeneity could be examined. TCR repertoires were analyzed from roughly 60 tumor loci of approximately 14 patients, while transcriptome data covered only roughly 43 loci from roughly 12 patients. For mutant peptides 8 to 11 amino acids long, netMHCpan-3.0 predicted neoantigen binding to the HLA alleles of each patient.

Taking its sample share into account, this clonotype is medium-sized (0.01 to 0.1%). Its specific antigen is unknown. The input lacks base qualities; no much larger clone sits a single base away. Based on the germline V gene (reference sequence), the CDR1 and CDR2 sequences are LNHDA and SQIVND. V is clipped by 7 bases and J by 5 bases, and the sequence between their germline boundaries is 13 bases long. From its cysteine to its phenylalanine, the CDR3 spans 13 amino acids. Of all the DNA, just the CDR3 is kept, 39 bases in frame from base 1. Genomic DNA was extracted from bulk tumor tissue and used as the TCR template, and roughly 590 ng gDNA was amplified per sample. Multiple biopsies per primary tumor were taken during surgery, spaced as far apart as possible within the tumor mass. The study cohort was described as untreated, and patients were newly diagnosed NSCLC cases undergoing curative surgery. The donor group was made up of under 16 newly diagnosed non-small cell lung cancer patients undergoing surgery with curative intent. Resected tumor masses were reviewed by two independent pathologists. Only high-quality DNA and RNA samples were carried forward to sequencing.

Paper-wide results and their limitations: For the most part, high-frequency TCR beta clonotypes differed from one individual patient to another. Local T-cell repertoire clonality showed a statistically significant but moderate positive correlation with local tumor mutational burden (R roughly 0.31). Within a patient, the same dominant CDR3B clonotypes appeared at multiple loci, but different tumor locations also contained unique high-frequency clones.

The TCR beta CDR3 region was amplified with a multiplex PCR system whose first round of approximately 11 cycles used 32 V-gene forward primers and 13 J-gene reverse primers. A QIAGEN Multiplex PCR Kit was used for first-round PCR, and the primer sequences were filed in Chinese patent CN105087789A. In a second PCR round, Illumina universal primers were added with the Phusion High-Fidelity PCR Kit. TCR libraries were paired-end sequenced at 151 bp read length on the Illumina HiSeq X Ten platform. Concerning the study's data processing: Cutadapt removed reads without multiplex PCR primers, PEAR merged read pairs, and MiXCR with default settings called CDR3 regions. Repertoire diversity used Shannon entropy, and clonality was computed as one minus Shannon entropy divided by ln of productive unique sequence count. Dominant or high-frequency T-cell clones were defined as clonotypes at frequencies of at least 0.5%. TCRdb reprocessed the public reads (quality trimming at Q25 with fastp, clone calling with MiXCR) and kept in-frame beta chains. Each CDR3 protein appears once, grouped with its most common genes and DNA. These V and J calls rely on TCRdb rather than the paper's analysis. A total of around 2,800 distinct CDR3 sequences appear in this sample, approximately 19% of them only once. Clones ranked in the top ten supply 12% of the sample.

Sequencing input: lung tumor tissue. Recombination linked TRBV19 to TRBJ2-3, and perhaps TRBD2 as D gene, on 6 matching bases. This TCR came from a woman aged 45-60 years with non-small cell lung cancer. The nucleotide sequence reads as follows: TGTGCCAGTACCCGGGACTCTCAAGATACGCAGTATTTT. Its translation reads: CASTRDSQDTQYF.